This entry features one T cell receptor beta chain sequence. As handled by the study authors: The authors estimated nucleated cell counts from reference gene primer amplification. The table came from immunoSEQ multiplex PCR; TCRdb's copy has only in-frame clones and leaves some out. Clone size and V and J calls were adopted from that table, with D and trimming inferred from the DNA. Seen here are some 14,000 clones, roughly four fifths observed once, and the top ten hold about 25%. The data belong to a study of blood T cell repertoires in COVID-19. Study in general: There were acute and convalescent COVID-19 samples, and they came from the United States, Italy and Spain. Nucleic acid was either cDNA or gDNA, and it came from T cells, B-cell-depleted T cells, or PBMCs.

The CDR3 sequence is 17 residues long. CDR1 is SGHTA, CDR2 FQGTGA, per germline. Trimming took 2 bases from V and 3 from J; bases not matched to a gene: 11. The V and J genes are TRBV7-3 and TRBJ1-2; 8 bases are shared with TRBD1. The specimen sequenced was peripheral blood. The receptor comes from a woman aged 55-70 years with acute or convalescent COVID-19. CDR3 amino acids: CASSLQVAKQGDYGYTF. In DNA, the CDR3 is TGTGCCAGCAGCTTACAAGTTGCGAAACAGGGGGACTATGGCTACACCTTC.